This T cell receptor beta chain was sequenced in a study of tumor-infiltrating lymphocytes in oesophageal squamous cell carcinoma. TCRdb reprocessed the PCR reads via MiXCR and lists one record per CDR3 protein. The sample lists 10,000 to 15,000 distinct CDR3 sequences, roughly half seen once, with 24% in the top ten. The CDR3 is made up of 16 amino acids. The V gene's germline CDR1 is MNHNY and CDR2 SVGAGI (reference sequence). The rearrangement joins TRBV6-6 to TRBJ2-1; 9 bases are a match to TRBD2. The J call may not be correct, given that the DNA end is closer to TRBJ2-7. The sample comprised esophageal tumor tissue. This clonotype was sampled from a male donor with esophageal squamous cell carcinoma. The CDR3 DNA reads TGTGCCAGCGGTCGGGCGGGGGGGAGCTCCTACAATGAGCAGTACTTC. Protein: CASGRAGGSSYNEQYF.